The text below deals with one T cell receptor (beta chain). The source of the sample is a study of blood T cell repertoires in COVID-19. Study context: COVID-19 samples, acute and convalescent, were from the United States, Italy and Spain. Nucleic acid was either cDNA or gDNA, and it came from T cells, B-cell-depleted T cells, or PBMCs.

Original methodology: How many nucleated cells were present was estimated from reference gene primer amplification. Libraries were prepared by immunoSEQ multiplex PCR; TCRdb keeps only in-frame clonotypes and omits some of them. The V and J calls and clone size were taken over from that table, and D and trimming were inferred from the DNA. The sample contains about 87,000 clones, roughly nine tenths of which appear only once. This clonotype was obtained from a woman at least 80 years old with active COVID-19. The sequencing sample was made of peripheral blood.

CDR3 protein: CASIRGGLAGGNEQFF. The CDR3 region has the DNA TGTGCCAGCATCCGGGGCGGGCTAGCGGGAGGGAATGAGCAGTTCTTC. The rearrangement joins TRBV5-4 to TRBJ2-1; 12 bases map to TRBD2. Germline CDR1 SGHNT, CDR2 YYREEE (reference sequence). Germline trimming cut 6 bases from V and 7 bases from J; bases unmatched to any gene: 11. CDR3 size: 16 residues.